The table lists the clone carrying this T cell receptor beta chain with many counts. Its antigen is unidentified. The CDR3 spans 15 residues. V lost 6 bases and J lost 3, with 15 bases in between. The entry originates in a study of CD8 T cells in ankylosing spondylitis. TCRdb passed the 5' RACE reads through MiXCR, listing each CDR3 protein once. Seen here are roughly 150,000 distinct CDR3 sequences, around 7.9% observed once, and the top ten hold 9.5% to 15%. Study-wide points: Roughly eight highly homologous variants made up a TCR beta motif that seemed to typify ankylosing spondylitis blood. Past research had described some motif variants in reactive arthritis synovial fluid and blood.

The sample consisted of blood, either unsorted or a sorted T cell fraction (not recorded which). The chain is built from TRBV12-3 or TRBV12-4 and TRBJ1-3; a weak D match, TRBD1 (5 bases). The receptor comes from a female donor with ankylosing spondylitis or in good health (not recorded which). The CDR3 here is CASSPGLGGGNTIYF. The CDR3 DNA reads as TGTGCCAGCAGCCCCGGCCTCGGGGGTGGAAACACCATATATTTT.